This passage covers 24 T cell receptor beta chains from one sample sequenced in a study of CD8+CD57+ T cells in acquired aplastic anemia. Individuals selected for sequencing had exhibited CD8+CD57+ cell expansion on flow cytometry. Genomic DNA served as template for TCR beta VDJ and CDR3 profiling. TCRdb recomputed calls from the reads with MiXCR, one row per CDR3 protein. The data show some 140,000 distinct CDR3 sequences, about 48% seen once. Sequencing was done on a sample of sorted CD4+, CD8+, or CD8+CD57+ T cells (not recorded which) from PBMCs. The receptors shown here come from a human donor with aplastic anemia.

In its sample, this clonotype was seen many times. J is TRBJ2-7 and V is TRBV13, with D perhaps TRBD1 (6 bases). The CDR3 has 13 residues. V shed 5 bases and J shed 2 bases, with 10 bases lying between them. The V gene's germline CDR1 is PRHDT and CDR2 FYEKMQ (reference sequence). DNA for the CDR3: TGTGCCAGCAGCCACGGACAGACCTACGAGCAGTACTTC. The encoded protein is CASSHGQTYEQYF.

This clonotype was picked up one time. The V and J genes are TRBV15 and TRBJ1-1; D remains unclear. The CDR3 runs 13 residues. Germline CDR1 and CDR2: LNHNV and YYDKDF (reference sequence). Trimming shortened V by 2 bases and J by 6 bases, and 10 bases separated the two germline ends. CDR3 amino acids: CATSRREDPEAFF. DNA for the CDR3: TGTGCCACCAGCAGAAGGGAGGACCCTGAAGCTTTCTTT.

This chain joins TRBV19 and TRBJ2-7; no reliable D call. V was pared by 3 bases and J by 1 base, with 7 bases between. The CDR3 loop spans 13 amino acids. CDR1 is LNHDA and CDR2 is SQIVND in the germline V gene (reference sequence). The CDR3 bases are TGTGCCAGTAGTATTCAGAAGTCCTACGAGCAGTACTTC. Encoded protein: CASSIQKSYEQYF.

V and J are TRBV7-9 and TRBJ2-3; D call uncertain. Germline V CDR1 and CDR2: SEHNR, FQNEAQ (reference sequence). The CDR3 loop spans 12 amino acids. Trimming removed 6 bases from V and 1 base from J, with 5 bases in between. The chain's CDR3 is CASRVGTDTQYF. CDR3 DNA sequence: TGTGCCAGCAGGGTGGGCACAGATACGCAGTATTTT.

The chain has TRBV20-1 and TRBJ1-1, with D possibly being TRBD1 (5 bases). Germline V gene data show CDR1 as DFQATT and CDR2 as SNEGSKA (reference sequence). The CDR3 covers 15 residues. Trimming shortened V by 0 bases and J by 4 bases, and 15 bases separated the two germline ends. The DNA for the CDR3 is TGCAGTGCTAGAGATTCGAGCCGGACAATCACTGAAGCTTTCTTT. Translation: CSARDSSRTITEAFF.

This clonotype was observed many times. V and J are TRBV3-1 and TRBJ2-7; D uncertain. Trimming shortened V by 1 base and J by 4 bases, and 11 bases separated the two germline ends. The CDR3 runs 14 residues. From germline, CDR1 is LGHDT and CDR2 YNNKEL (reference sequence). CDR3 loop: CASSQVVTVYEQYF. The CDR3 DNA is TGTGCCAGCAGCCAAGTAGTTACAGTATACGAGCAGTACTTC.

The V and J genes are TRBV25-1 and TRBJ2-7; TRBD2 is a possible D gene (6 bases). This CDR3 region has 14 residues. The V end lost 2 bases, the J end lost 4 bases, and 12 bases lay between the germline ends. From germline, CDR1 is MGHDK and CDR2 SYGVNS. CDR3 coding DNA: TGTGCCAGCAGTGAAGGCGGGATTGGGTACGAGCAGTACTTC. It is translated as CASSEGGIGYEQYF.

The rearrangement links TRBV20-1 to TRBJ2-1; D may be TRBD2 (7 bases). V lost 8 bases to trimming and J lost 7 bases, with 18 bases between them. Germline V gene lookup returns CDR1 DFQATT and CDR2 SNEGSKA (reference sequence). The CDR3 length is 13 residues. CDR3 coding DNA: TGCAGTTCAGAGGGGGGGCCGAGGAATGAGCAGTTCTTC. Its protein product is CSSEGGPRNEQFF.

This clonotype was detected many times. The CDR3 bases are TGTGCCAGCAGTGAAGCGTGGTCTAGCGTCGGGAGGGAGCAGTACTTC. Its protein product is CASSEAWSSVGREQYF. The V call is TRBV2, the J call TRBJ2-7; 7 nucleotides line up with TRBD2. The V gene end was trimmed by 0 bases and the J gene end by 7 bases; junction bases not matched to a gene: 12. This CDR3 has 16 amino acids. Germline-derived CDR1 and CDR2 are SNHLY and FYNNEI.

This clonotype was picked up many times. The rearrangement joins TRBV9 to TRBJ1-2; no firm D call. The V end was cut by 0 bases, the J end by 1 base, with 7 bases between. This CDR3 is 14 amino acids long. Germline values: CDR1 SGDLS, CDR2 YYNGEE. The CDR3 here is CASSVGTVNYGYTF. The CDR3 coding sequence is TGTGCCAGCAGCGTAGGGACGGTTAACTATGGCTACACCTTC.

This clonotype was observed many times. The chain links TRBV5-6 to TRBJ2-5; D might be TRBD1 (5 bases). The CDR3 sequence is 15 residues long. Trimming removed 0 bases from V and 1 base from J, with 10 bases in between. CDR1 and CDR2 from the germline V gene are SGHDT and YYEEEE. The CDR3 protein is CASSLARGAQETQYF. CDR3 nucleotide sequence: TGTGCCAGCAGCTTGGCTCGTGGGGCCCAAGAGACCCAGTACTTC.

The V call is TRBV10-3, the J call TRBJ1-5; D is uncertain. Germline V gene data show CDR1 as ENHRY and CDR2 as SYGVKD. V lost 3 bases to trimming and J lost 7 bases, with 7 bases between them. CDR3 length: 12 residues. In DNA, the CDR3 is TGTGCCATCAGTGAAGCAGGCCAGCCCCAGCATTTT. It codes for CAISEAGQPQHF.

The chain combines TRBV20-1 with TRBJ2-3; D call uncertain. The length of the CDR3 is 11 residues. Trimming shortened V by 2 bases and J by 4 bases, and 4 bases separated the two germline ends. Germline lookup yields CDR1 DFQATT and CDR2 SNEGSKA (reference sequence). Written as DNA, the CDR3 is TGCAGTGCTAGAACGGCAGATACGCAGTATTTT. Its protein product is CSARTADTQYF.

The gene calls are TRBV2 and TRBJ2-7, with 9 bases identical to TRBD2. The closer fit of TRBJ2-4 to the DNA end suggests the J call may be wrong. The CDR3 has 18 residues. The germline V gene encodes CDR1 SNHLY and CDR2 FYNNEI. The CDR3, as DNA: TGTGCCAGCATTGAGGAAATAAGTCTAGCGGGGCCCAAAAACATTCAGTACTTC. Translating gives CASIEEISLAGPKNIQYF.

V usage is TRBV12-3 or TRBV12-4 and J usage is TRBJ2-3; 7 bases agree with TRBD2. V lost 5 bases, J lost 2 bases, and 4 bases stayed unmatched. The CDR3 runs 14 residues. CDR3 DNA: TGTGCCAGCAGTCGGACTAGGGACACAGATACGCAGTATTTT. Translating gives CASSRTRDTDTQYF.

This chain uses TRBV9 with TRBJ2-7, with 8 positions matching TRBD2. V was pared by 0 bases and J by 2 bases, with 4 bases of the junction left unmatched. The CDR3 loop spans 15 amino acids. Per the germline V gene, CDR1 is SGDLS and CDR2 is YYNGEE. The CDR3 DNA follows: TGTGCCAGCAGCGTAGGGGCGGGAGGTGCCTACGAGCAGTACTTC. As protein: CASSVGAGGAYEQYF.

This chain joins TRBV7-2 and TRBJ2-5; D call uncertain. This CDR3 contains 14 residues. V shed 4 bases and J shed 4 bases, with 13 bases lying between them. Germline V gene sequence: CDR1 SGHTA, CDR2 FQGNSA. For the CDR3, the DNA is TGTGCCAGCAGCTATCCCCGTTCGGGAGAGACCCAGTACTTC. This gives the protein CASSYPRSGETQYF.

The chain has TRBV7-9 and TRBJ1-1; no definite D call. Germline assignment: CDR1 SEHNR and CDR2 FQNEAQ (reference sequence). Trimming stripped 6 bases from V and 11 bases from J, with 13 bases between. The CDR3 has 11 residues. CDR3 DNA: TGTGCCAGCAGTATTGCGCTTCAGGCTTTCTTT. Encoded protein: CASSIALQAFF.

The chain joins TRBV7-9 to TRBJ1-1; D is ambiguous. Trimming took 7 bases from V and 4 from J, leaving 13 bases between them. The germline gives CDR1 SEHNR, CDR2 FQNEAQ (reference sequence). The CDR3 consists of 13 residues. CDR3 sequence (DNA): TGTGCCAGCACCGACCTGGGGTTCACTGAAGCTTTCTTT. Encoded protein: CASTDLGFTEAFF. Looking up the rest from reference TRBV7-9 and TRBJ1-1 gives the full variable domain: DTGVSQNPRHKITKRGQNVTFRCDPISEHNRLYWYRQTLGQGPEFLTYFQNEAQLEKSRLLSDRFSAERPKGSFSTLEIQRTEQGDSAMYLCASTDLGFTEAFFGQGTRLTVV.

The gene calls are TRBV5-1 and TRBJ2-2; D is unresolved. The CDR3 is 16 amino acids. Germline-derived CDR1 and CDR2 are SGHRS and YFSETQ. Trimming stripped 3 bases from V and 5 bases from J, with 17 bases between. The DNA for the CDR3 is TGCGCCAGCAGCTCTCCAGTGGCGGAGAGAACCGGGGAGCTGTTTTTT. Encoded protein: CASSSPVAERTGELFF.

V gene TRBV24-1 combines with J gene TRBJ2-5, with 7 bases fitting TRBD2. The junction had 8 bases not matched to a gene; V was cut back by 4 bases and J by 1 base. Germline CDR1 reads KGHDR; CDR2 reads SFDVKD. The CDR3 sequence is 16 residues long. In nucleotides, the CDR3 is TGTGCCACCAGTGACCCGACTAGCCGAAGCCAAGAGACCCAGTACTTC. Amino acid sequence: CATSDPTSRSQETQYF.

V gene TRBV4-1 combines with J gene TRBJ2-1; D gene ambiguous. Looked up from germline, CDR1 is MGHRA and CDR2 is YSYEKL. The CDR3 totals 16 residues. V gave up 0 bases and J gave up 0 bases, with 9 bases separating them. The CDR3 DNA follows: TGCGCCAGCAGCCAAGAGCCGGGTAGCTCCTACAATGAGCAGTTCTTC. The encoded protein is CASSQEPGSSYNEQFF.

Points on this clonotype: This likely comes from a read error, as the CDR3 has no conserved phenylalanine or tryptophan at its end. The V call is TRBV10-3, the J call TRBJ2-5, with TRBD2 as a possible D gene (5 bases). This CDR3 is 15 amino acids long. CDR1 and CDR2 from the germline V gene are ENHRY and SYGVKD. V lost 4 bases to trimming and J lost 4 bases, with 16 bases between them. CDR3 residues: CAISGPEGLGETQYS. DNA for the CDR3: TGTGCCATCAGTGGTCCCGAGGGTTTAGGAGAGACCCAGTACTCC.

The CDR3 is CASRNGREYEQYF. The CDR3 bases are TGTGCCAGCAGGAACGGGCGCGAGTACGAGCAGTACTTC. The chain carries TRBV19 and TRBJ2-7; D not certain. V was cut by 9 bases and J by 4 bases, with 16 bases left in between. Germline V gene lookup returns CDR1 LNHDA and CDR2 SQIVND (reference sequence). The length of the CDR3 is 13 residues. Drawing the rest from reference TRBV19 and TRBJ2-7, the complete variable domain is DGGITQSPKYLFRKEGQNVTLSCEQNLNHDAMYWYRQDPGQGLRLIYYSQIVNDFQKGDIAEGYSVSREKKESFPLTVTSAQKNPTAFYLCASRNGREYEQYFGPGTRLTVT.